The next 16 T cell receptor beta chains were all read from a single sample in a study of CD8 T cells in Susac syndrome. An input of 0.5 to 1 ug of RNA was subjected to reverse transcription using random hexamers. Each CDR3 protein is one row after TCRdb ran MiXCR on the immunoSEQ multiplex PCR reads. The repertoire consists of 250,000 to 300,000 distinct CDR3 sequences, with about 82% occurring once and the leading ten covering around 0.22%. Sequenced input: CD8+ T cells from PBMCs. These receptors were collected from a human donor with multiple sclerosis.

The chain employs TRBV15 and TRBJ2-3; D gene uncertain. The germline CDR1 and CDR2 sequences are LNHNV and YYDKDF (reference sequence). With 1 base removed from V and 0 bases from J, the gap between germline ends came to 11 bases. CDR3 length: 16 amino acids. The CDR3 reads CATSRGPRTSTDTQYF. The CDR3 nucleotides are TGTGCCACCAGCAGAGGTCCGCGAACTAGCACAGATACGCAGTATTTT.

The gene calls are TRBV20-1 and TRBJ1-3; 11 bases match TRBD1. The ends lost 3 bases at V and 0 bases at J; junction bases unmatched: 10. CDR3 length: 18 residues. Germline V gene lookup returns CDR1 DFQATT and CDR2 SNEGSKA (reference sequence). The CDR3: CSASRFGQGASSGNTIYF. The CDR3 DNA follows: TGCAGTGCTAGTAGGTTTGGACAGGGGGCATCCTCTGGAAACACCATATATTTT.

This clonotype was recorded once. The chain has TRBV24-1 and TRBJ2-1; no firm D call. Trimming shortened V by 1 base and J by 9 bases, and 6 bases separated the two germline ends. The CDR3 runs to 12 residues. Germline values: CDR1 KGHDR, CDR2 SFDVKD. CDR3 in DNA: TGTGCCACCAGTGATTTACCCGGTGAGCAGTTCTTC. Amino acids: CATSDLPGEQFF.

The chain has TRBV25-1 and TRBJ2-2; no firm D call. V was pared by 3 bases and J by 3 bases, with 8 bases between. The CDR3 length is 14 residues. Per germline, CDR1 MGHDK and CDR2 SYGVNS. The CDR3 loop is CASSEARDTGELFF. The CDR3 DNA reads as TGTGCCAGCAGTGAGGCGCGTGACACCGGGGAGCTGTTTTTT. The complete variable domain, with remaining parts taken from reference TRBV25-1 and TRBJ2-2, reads EADIYQTPRYLVIGTGKKITLECSQTMGHDKMYWYQQDPGMELHLIHYSYGVNSTEKGDLSSESTVSRIRTEHFPLTLESARPSHTSQYLCASSEARDTGELFFGEGSRLTVL.

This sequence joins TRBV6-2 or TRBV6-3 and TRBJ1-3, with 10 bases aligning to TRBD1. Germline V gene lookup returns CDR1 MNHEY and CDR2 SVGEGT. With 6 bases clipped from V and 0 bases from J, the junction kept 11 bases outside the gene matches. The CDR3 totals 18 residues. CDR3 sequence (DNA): TGTGCCAGCAGCCGAGTCCCGGGACAGGGGTTCTCTGGAAACACCATATATTTT. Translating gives CASSRVPGQGFSGNTIYF.

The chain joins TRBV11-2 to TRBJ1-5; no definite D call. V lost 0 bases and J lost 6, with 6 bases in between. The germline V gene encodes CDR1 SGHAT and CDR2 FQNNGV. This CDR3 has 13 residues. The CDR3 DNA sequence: TGTGCCAGCAGCTTAGATACTGGTCAGCCCCAGCATTTT. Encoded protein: CASSLDTGQPQHF. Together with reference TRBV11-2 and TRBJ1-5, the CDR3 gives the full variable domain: EAGVAQSPRYKIIEKRQSVAFWCNPISGHATLYWYQQILGQGPKLLIQFQNNGVVDDSQLPKDRFSAERLKGVDSTLKIQPAKLEDSAVYLCASSLDTGQPQHFGDGTRLSIL.

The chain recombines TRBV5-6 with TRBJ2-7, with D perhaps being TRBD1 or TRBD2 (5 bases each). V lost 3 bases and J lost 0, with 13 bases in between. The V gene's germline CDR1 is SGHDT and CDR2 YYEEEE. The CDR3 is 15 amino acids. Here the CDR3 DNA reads TGTGCCAGCAGCTCGACCGGGACGCTCTCCTACGAGCAGTACTTC. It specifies CASSSTGTLSYEQYF.

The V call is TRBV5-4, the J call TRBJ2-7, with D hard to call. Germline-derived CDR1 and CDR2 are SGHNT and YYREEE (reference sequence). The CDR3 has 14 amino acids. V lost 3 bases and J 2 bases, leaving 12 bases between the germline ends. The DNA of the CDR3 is TGTGCCAGCAGCTCGACTCGCCTAACCTACGAGCAGTACTTC. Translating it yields CASSSTRLTYEQYF.

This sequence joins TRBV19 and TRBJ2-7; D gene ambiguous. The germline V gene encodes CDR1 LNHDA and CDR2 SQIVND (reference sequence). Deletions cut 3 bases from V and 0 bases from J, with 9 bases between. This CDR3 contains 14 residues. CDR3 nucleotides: TGTGCCAGTAGTATCTCCTCAGACTCCTACGAGCAGTACTTC. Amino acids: CASSISSDSYEQYF.

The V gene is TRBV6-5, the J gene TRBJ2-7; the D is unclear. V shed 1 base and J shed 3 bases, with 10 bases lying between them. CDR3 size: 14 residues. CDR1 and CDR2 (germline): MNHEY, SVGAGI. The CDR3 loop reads CASSYFRRYYEQYF. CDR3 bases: TGTGCCAGCAGTTACTTTCGGAGATACTACGAGCAGTACTTC.

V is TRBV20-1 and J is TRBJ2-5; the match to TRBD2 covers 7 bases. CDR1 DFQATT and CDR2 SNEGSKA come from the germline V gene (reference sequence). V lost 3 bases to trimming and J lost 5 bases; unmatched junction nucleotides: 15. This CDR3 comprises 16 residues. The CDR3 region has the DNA TGCAGTGCTAGGGGGGGGGAGCGGGCCACCCCGGAGACCCAGTACTTC. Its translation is CSARGGERATPETQYF.

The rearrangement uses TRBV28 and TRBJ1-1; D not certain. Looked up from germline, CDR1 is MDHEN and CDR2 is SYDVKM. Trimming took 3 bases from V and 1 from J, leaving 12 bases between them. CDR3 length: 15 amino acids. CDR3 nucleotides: TGTGCCAGCAGTTTCAAAGGCCATGGGAACACTGAAGCTTTCTTT. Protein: CASSFKGHGNTEAFF.

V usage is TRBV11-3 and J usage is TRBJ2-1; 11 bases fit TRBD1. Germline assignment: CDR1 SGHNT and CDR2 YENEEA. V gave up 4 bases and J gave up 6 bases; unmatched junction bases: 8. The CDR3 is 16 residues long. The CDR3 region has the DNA TGTGCCAGCAGCTCGCCTACCGGGACAGGGGGCAATGAGCAGTTCTTC. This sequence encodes CASSSPTGTGGNEQFF.

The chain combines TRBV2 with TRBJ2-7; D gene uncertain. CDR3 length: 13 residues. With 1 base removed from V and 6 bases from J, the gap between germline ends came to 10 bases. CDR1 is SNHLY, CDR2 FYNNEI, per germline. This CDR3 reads CASSEGASLEQYF. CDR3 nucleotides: TGTGCCAGCAGTGAAGGGGCCTCTCTCGAGCAGTACTTC.

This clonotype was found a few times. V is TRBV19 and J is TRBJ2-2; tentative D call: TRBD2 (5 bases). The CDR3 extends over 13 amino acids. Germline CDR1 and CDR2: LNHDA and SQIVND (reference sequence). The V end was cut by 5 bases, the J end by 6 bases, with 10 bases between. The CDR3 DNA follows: TGTGCCAGTAGTGACCTCGGGGCCGGGGAGCTGTTTTTT. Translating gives CASSDLGAGELFF. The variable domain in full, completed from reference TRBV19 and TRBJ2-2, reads DGGITQSPKYLFRKEGQNVTLSCEQNLNHDAMYWYRQDPGQGLRLIYYSQIVNDFQKGDIAEGYSVSREKKESFPLTVTSAQKNPTAFYLCASSDLGAGELFFGEGSRLTVL.

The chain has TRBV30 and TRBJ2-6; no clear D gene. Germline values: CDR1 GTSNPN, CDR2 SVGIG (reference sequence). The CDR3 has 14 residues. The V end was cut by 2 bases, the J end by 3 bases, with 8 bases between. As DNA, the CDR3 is TGTGCCTGGAGTATGGCAGTTGGGGCCAACGTCCTGACTTTC. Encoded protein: CAWSMAVGANVLTF. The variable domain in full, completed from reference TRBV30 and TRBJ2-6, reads SQTIHQWPATLVQPVGSPLSLECTVEGTSNPNLYWYRQAAGRGLQLLFYSVGIGQISSEVPQNLSASRPQDRQFILSSKKLLLSDSGFYLCAWSMAVGANVLTFGAGSRLTVL.